Presented here are 11 T cell receptor beta chains from one specimen sequenced in a study of chemoradiotherapy in HPV16-positive cancers. Sequenced by immunoSEQ multiplex PCR; TCRdb stores in-frame clones only, minus some. Among 4,500 to 5,500 clones listed, roughly 95% were seen once. The sample was tumor tissue, taken from a patient who underwent chemoradiotherapy. These TCRs come from a human donor with HPV-associated anogenital cancer.

J is TRBJ2-2 and V is TRBV5-1; 7 nucleotides agree with TRBD1. CDR3 length: 15 amino acids. Germline trimming cut 4 bases from V and 0 bases from J; bases unmatched to any gene: 3. From germline, CDR1 is SGHRS and CDR2 YFSETQ. Here the CDR3 DNA reads TGCGCCAGCAGCCGAGGACAGGCGAACACCGGGGAGCTGTTTTTT. The encoded protein is CASSRGQANTGELFF.

The V gene is TRBV2, the J gene TRBJ1-1; no clear D. CDR1 and CDR2 from the germline V gene are SNHLY and FYNNEI. The CDR3 covers 14 residues. Trimming left V 4 bases short and J 0 bases short, with 9 bases between. CDR3 sequence (DNA): TGTGCCAGCAGTGTGACTACTATGAACACTGAAGCTTTCTTT. Translation: CASSVTTMNTEAFF.

The chain recombines TRBV30 with TRBJ1-2; D is undetermined. Per germline, CDR1 GTSNPN and CDR2 SVGIG (reference sequence). V was trimmed by 0 bases and J by 4 bases, leaving 9 bases between them. This CDR3 has 13 residues. The CDR3 bases are TGTGCCTGGAGTGTTGCCGTGAGCTATGGCTACACCTTC. This gives the protein CAWSVAVSYGYTF.

This rearrangement joins TRBV28 to TRBJ2-7; TRBD1 might be the D (6 bases). V shed 5 bases and J shed 11 bases, with 16 bases lying between them. The CDR3 consists of 12 residues. Germline V lookup: CDR1 MDHEN, CDR2 SYDVKM. For the CDR3, the DNA is TGTGCCAGCAGTCCACCAGGGGTCCCTGAGTACTTC. The encoded protein is CASSPPGVPEYF.

The chain carries TRBV2 and TRBJ2-7; maybe TRBD1 (6 bases). CDR1 SNHLY and CDR2 FYNNEI come from the germline V gene. This CDR3 has 13 residues. The V end was cut by 4 bases, the J end by 6 bases, with 13 bases between. The CDR3: CASSVQGKGEQYF. The CDR3 nucleotides read TGTGCCAGCAGTGTTCAGGGGAAAGGCGAGCAGTACTTC.

The chain links TRBV2 to TRBJ2-7; TRBD1 might be the D (6 bases). The CDR3 is 14 residues long. Per germline, CDR1 SNHLY and CDR2 FYNNEI. The V gene lost 6 bases and the J gene lost 6 bases, with 18 bases spanning the gap. In DNA form, the CDR3 reads TGTGCCAGCAGGGGAGTCACAGGGTACCGCGAGCAGTACTTC. Its translation: CASRGVTGYREQYF.

The gene calls are TRBV18 and TRBJ1-2, with 9 bases matching TRBD1. CDR1 KGHSH and CDR2 LQKENI come from the germline V gene. Trimming took 0 bases from V and 2 from J; bases not matched to a gene: 1. The CDR3 is 15 amino acids. The chain's CDR3 is CASSPPGTGNYGYTF. The CDR3 DNA follows: TGTGCCAGCTCACCACCCGGGACAGGGAACTATGGCTACACCTTC.

This clone occurred a few times. The genes are TRBV6-5 and TRBJ1-2; the D gene is possibly TRBD1 (5 bases). This CDR3 contains 14 residues. Germline assignment: CDR1 MNHEY and CDR2 SVGAGI. V was clipped by 2 bases and J by 6 bases, with 13 bases between them. The CDR3 protein is CASSYAQLGDGYTF. CDR3 DNA: TGTGCCAGCAGTTACGCACAGTTAGGGGATGGCTACACCTTC.

This chain links TRBV7-8 with TRBJ1-5, with TRBD1 matching 9 bases. J was trimmed by 5 bases and V by 5 bases; bases with no gene match: 10. The CDR3 extends over 16 amino acids. CDR1 is SGHVS and CDR2 is FQNEAQ in the germline V gene. This CDR3 reads CASSRGGTGKDQPQHF. The CDR3 DNA follows: TGTGCCAGCAGCCGAGGTGGGACAGGGAAGGATCAGCCCCAGCATTTT. Looking up the rest from reference TRBV7-8 and TRBJ1-5 gives the full variable domain: GAGVSQSPRYKVAKRGQDVALRCDPISGHVSLFWYQQALGQGPEFLTYFQNEAQLDKSGLPSDRFFAERPEGSVSTLKIQRTQQEDSAVYLCASSRGGTGKDQPQHFGDGTRLSIL.

This clone has only one observation. This chain joins TRBV5-6 and TRBJ2-2, with 10 positions matching TRBD2. CDR3 length equals 17 residues. Trimming took 6 bases from V and 4 from J; bases not matched to a gene: 12. Germline V gives CDR1 SGHDT, CDR2 YYEEEE. As DNA, the CDR3 is TGTGCCAGCACCCCCTGGGGAGTAGCGGGAGGCACCGGGGAGCTGTTTTTT. Protein product: CASTPWGVAGGTGELFF.

CDR3 sequence (DNA): TGTGCCAGCAGTCCTAACGGGGAGAAACGGGAAAAACTGTTTTTT. Its translation is CASSPNGEKREKLFF. This sequence joins TRBV7-9 and TRBJ1-4; no reliable D call. CDR3 length: 15 amino acids. CDR1 and CDR2 from the germline V gene are SEHNR and FQNEAQ (reference sequence). Trimming left V 6 bases short and J 8 bases short, with 19 bases between.